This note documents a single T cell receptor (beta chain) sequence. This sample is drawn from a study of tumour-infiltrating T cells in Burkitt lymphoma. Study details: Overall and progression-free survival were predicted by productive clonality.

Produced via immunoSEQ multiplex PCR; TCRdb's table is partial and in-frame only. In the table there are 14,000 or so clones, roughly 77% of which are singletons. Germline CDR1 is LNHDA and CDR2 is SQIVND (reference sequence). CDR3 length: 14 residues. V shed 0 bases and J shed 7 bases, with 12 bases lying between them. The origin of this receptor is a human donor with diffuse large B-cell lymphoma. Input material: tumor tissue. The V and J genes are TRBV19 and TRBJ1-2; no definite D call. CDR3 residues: CASSIDWGSPGYTF. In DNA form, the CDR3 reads TGTGCCAGTAGTATAGATTGGGGATCACCTGGCTACACCTTC.